This T cell receptor beta chain was identified in a study of T-cell reconstitution after alpha-beta-depleted transplantation in children. V was shortened by 5 bases and J by 4 bases, with 12 bases between the two germline ends. The CDR3 runs 14 residues. Germline assignment: CDR1 PRHDT and CDR2 FYEKMQ (reference sequence). Unique molecular identifiers were used in preparing the TCRbeta library. TCRdb called the PCR reads again in MiXCR, with one record for every CDR3 protein. Of hundreds of thousands of distinct CDR3 sequences in the sample, 16% were seen once. V and J are TRBV13 and TRBJ2-1; possibly TRBD1 for D (6 bases). The receptor was isolated from a human donor who donated a stem cell graft to a child with acute myeloid leukemia. The sequencing used PBMCs from the stem cell graft donor, collected from the stem cell graft. The CDR3 nucleotides are TGTGCCAGCAGCCCCTACAGGGATTACAATGAGCAGTTCTTC. Translating gives CASSPYRDYNEQFF.